Sequencing of this T cell receptor beta chain was carried out in a study of T cell changes during pregnancy in multiple sclerosis. Method: immunoSEQ multiplex PCR; TCRdb's copy keeps in-frame clones and lacks some. The data contain 40,000 to 50,000 clones, just under 95% of them seen just once; the ten biggest clones take up under 4.5%. Germline V lookup: CDR1 MNHNY, CDR2 SVGAGI (reference sequence). CDR3 length equals 15 residues. Trimming shortened V by 0 bases and J by 3 bases, and 11 bases separated the two germline ends. This clonotype was sampled from a female donor with multiple sclerosis, enrolled in a pregnancy study. The chain recombines TRBV6-6 with TRBJ2-5; tentative D call: TRBD2 (5 bases). Specimen: CD8+ T cells from peripheral blood mononuclear cells, collected after pregnancy. CDR3 sequence (DNA): TGTGCCAGCAGTTACTCGTTAGGGAGAGAAGAGACCCAGTACTTC. Its translation is CASSYSLGREETQYF.